This TCR beta chain was sequenced for a study of T cell responses to AZD1222 COVID-19 vaccine. Produced via immunoSEQ multiplex PCR; TCRdb's table is partial and in-frame only. Of fewer than 120,000 clones listed, around 81% were seen once; the top ten hold 3.5% to 5%. The ends were cut back, 2 bases at V and 1 base at J, with 12 bases in the middle. Per the germline V gene, CDR1 is SGHTA and CDR2 is FQGNSA. This CDR3 contains 15 residues. Material: peripheral blood, obtained on day 0 of AZD1222 vaccination. V and J are TRBV7-2 and TRBJ2-7; D is undetermined. This TCR was sampled from an adult in good health. CDR3 sequence reads: CASSLSGLQSYEQYF. The CDR3 DNA is TGTGCCAGCAGCTTAAGTGGTTTACAGTCCTACGAGCAGTACTTC.